This T cell receptor beta chain stems from a study of blood T cell repertoires in COVID-19. The trim removed 5 bases at V and 4 bases at J, leaving 5 bases unmatched. The CDR3 totals 12 residues. CDR1 is GTSNPN and CDR2 is SVGIG in the germline V gene (reference sequence). Authors' methods: From reference gene primer amplification, estimates of nucleated cell counts were derived. Produced via immunoSEQ multiplex PCR; TCRdb's table is partial and in-frame only. V and J calls and clone size are copied from that table; D and trimming were computed from the DNA. The sample shows fewer than 250,000 clones, roughly 78% of them seen only once.

The chain carries TRBV30 and TRBJ2-7, with TRBD1 matching over 7 bases. The receptor comes from a woman aged 40 to 50 with acute or convalescent COVID-19. Sequenced sample: peripheral blood. CDR3 DNA: TGTGCCTGGGGAACAGGGGTTTACGAGCAGTACTTC. Its protein is CAWGTGVYEQYF.